This TCR beta chain was captured by sequencing in a study of blood T cell repertoires in COVID-19. Study-level background: The United States, Italy and Spain provided the acute and convalescent COVID-19 samples.

Data came from immunoSEQ multiplex PCR; TCRdb stores just in-frame clones and leaves some out. This sample has tens of thousands of clones, with about 76% found just once. Material: peripheral blood. This TCR came from a man aged 50-59 years with active or convalescent COVID-19.

In DNA, the CDR3 is TGCGCCAGCAGGCCGGGAAACAGCAATCAGCCCCAGCATTTT. Translated, it gives CASRPGNSNQPQHF. The rearrangement links TRBV5-1 to TRBJ1-5; D call uncertain. This CDR3 has 14 residues. The V and J ends lost 5 bases and 1 base respectively, with 10 bases between them. Germline assignment: CDR1 SGHRS and CDR2 YFSETQ.